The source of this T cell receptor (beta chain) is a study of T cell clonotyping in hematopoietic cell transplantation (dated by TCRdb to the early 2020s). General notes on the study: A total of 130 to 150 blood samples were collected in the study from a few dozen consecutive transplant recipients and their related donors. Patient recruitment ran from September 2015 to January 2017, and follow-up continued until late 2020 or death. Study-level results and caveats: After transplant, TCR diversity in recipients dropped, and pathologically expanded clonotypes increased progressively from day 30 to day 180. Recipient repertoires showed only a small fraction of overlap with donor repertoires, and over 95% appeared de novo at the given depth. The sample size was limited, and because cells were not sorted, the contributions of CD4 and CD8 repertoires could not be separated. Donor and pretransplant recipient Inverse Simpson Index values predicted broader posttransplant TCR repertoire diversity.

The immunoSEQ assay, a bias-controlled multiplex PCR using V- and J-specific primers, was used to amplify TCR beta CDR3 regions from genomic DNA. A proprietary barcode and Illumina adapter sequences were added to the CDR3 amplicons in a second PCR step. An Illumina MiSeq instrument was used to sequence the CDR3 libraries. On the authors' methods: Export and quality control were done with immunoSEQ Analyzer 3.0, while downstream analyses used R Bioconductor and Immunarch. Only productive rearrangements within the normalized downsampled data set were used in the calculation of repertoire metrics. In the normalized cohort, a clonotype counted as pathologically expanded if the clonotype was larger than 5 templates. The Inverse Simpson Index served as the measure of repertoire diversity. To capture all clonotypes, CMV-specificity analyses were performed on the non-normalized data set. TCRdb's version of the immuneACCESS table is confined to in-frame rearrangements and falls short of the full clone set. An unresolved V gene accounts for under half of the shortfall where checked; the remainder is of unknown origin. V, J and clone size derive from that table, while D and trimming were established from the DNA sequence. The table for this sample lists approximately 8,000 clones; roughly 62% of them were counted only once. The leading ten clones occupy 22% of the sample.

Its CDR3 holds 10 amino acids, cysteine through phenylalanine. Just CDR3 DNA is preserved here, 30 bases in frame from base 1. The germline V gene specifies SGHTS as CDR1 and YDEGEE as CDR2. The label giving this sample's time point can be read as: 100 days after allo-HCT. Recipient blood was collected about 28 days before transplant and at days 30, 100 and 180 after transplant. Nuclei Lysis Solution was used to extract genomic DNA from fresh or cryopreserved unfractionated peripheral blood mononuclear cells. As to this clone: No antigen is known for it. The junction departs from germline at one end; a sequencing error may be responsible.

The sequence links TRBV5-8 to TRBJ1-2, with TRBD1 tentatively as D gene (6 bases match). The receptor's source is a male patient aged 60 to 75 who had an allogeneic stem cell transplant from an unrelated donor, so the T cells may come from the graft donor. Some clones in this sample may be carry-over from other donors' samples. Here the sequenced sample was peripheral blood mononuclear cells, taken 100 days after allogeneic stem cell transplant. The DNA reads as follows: TGTGCCAGCCCAGGGGACGTGCGGGGCTTC. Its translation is CASPGDVRGF.